These 4 T cell receptor beta chains share one sample of origin, sequenced in a study of T cell clones after liver transplantation. Sequencing was performed with immunoSEQ multiplex PCR; in TCRdb, only in-frame clones are kept and a portion is missing. Here the sample spans 70,000 to 85,000 clones, 80% being singletons. Sequences were derived from CD4+ T cells from blood, sampled before liver transplant. These receptors were taken from a human donor who received a liver transplant.

The chain uses TRBV19 and TRBJ1-5, with 7 bases matching TRBD1. The CDR3 is 15 amino acids. Trimming at V came to 4 bases and at J to 7 bases, leaving 10 bases not matched to a gene. Germline V lookup: CDR1 LNHDA, CDR2 SQIVND (reference sequence). CDR3 in DNA: TGTGCCAGTAGTACCGGGACAGCATTTAGGCAGCCCCAGCATTTT. Translating it yields CASSTGTAFRQPQHF.

The V and J genes are TRBV2 and TRBJ1-2; 9 positions agree with TRBD1. The V and J ends lost 6 bases and 3 bases, in that order; junction bases with no gene match: 8. This CDR3 comprises 15 residues. The germline V gene encodes CDR1 SNHLY and CDR2 FYNNEI. The CDR3 spells CASSGQGMRHYGYTF. CDR3 nucleotides: TGTGCCAGCAGCGGACAGGGGATGAGGCACTATGGCTACACCTTC.

With regard to this clone: A single base separates this from a much larger clone, so it may be a read error. At the DNA level, this CDR3 is encoded by other sequences in the same sample as well. The rearrangement uses TRBV29-1 and TRBJ2-7, with D maybe TRBD1 (6 bases). This CDR3 contains 11 residues. Germline V gene sequence: CDR1 SQVTM, CDR2 ANQGSEA. The CDR3 nucleotides are TGCAGCGTTGTGGGACACTACGAGCAATACTTC. It specifies CSVVGHYEQYF.

The CDR3 nucleotides are TGTGCCAGCAGTTACGACAGGGGGCCCTACAATGAGCAGTTCTTC. It translates to CASSYDRGPYNEQFF. The chain links TRBV7-3 to TRBJ2-1, with TRBD1 matching over 10 bases. The CDR3 is made up of 15 amino acids. The junction had 4 bases not matched to a gene; V was cut back by 6 bases and J by 2 bases. Germline V gene lookup returns CDR1 SGHTA and CDR2 FQGTGA.